The clone carrying this T cell receptor beta chain was seen repeatedly, ten times or more. The antigen remains unidentified. The data were taken from a study of T cells after yellow fever vaccination. The TCR cDNA carried a universal primer site and UMIs from 5'RACE template switching. A single record per CDR3 protein comes from TCRdb applying MiXCR to the 5' RACE reads. The sample lists over 200,000 distinct CDR3 sequences; approximately 6.3% were seen once. The CDR3 is 15 amino acids. V was pared by 0 bases and J by 7 bases, with 13 bases between. Per germline, CDR1 SGHRS and CDR2 YFSETQ. Study-wide points: It was the secondary response that reached its peak faster, day 5 versus 15, but it was weaker.

This sequence originates from a man in his thirties or forties who received the YFV17D yellow fever vaccine. The source was CD4+ T cells sorted from PBMCs, collected on the day of the yellow fever booster vaccination. The chain links TRBV5-1 to TRBJ2-2, with D maybe TRBD2 (5 bases). CDR3 protein: CASSLVRVSGGELFF. DNA for the CDR3: TGCGCCAGCAGCTTGGTGAGGGTCTCAGGCGGGGAGCTGTTTTTT.